The 15 T cell receptor beta chains reported below all come from one sample, sequenced in a study of blood T cell repertoires in COVID-19. Here immunoSEQ multiplex PCR was the method, and the copy in TCRdb shows in-frame clones only, minus some. The sample has 55,000 to 65,000 clones, approximately 91% seen once. The sequencing input was peripheral blood. The source is a human donor in a cohort sampled during active COVID-19.

The chain couples TRBV6-2 or TRBV6-3 to TRBJ2-3, with 10 bases identical to TRBD2. This CDR3 region has 14 residues. CDR1 and CDR2 (germline): MNHEY, SVGEGT. V dropped 6 bases and J dropped 6; count of bases not matched to a gene: 6. As DNA, the CDR3 is TGTGCCAGCAGACCTAGCGGGAGTAAGGATACGCAGTATTTT. As protein: CASRPSGSKDTQYF.

Regarding this clone: The CDR3 carries no conserved terminal phenylalanine or tryptophan, so it likely arises from a read error. No DNA is shown, since the ends of the CDR3 on it are uncertain; the CDR3 is the one TCRdb lists. CDR3 sequence: CASSTTGEI. This sequence joins TRBV11-2 and TRBJ1-2; the table's D call, TRBD1, has no DNA check behind it. Termini included, the CDR3 measures 9 amino acids. Germline V gene sequence: CDR1 SGHAT, CDR2 FQNNGV.

This clone was detected once. As DNA, the CDR3 is TGTGCCAGCAGCCCAGGACAGGGGTTGTACGAGCAGTACTTC. As protein: CASSPGQGLYEQYF. J is TRBJ2-7 and V is TRBV5-4; TRBD1 agrees at 9 bases. Germline assignment: CDR1 SGHNT and CDR2 YYREEE (reference sequence). V shed 4 bases and J 4 bases; nucleotides not matched to a gene: 6. The CDR3 has 14 amino acids.

The chain is built from TRBV4-1 and TRBJ2-1; no firm D call. The CDR3 totals 13 residues. The germline V gene has CDR1 MGHRA and CDR2 YSYEKL. V was cut by 4 bases and J by 4 bases, with 8 bases left in between. The CDR3 bases are TGCGCCAGCAGCCTTCCCAGGTACAATGAGCAGTTCTTC. This translates into CASSLPRYNEQFF.

This chain links TRBV11-2 with TRBJ2-2; 7 bases are a match to TRBD1. The CDR3 has 16 residues. With 3 bases clipped from V and 8 bases from J, the junction kept 12 bases outside the gene matches. CDR1 and CDR2 from the germline V gene are SGHAT and FQNNGV. In DNA form, the CDR3 reads TGTGCCAGCAGCTTCGCCTCTCGGACAGGATCAGGGGAGCTGTTTTTT. It yields the protein CASSFASRTGSGELFF.

The gene calls are TRBV27 and TRBJ1-1; D might be TRBD1 (6 bases). V lost 5 bases, J lost 5 bases, and 18 bases lay in between. Germline V gene lookup returns CDR1 MNHEY and CDR2 SMNVEV (reference sequence). This CDR3 is built from 15 residues. The CDR3 protein is CASSTLGGLGTEAFF. The DNA of the CDR3 is TGTGCCAGCAGTACCCTCGGGGGGCTAGGAACTGAAGCTTTCTTT.

The chain combines TRBV7-2 with TRBJ2-1; tentatively, D is TRBD2 (7 bases). The CDR3 length is 16 residues. Trimming took 5 bases from V and 6 from J, leaving 20 bases between them. In germline, CDR1 is SGHTA, CDR2 FQGNSA. CDR3 region: CASSPGESGITNEQFF. CDR3 in DNA: TGTGCCAGCAGCCCAGGGGAAAGCGGGATAACCAATGAGCAGTTCTTC.

The chain recombines TRBV7-2 with TRBJ2-7; 10 bases are shared with TRBD2. In germline, CDR1 is SGHTA, CDR2 FQGNSA. This CDR3 spans 13 amino acids. The trim removed 4 bases at V and 3 bases at J, leaving 0 bases unmatched. The CDR3 DNA sequence: TGTGCCAGCAGCTGGACTAGCGGCTACGAGCAGTACTTC. Protein product: CASSWTSGYEQYF.

The V gene is TRBV5-6, the J gene TRBJ1-5; D call uncertain. This CDR3 has 12 residues. The germline CDR1 and CDR2 sequences are SGHDT and YYEEEE. V gave up 0 bases and J gave up 9 bases, with 7 bases separating them. The CDR3 protein is CASSLAAGPQHF. The CDR3 DNA follows: TGTGCCAGCAGCTTGGCCGCCGGGCCCCAGCATTTT.

The rearrangement joins TRBV11-3 to TRBJ1-6, with D unresolved. Looked up from germline, CDR1 is SGHNT and CDR2 is YENEEA. Trimming cost V 4 bases and J 8 bases, with 6 bases left between them. The CDR3 is 12 amino acids. The CDR3 nucleotides read TGTGCCAGCAGCTCTCAGGATTCACCCCTCCACTTT. Protein: CASSSQDSPLHF.

This chain connects TRBV29-1 to TRBJ2-2; the D is unclear. Germline V gene lookup returns CDR1 SQVTM and CDR2 ANQGSEA. The CDR3 length is 14 residues. V was pared by 1 base and J by 0 bases, with 6 bases between. In DNA, the CDR3 is TGCAGCGTTGAAGCGGGTTCGAACACCGGGGAGCTGTTTTTT. It specifies CSVEAGSNTGELFF.

This clone was found a few times. The CDR3 sequence is CASRKQGGTDTQYF. The CDR3 DNA reads TGTGCCAGCAGAAAACAGGGGGGCACAGATACGCAGTATTTT. The V call is TRBV27, the J call TRBJ2-3; 8 bases align to TRBD1. With V trimmed by 6 bases and J by 1 base, 3 bases remained unmatched. Germline CDR1 MNHEY, CDR2 SMNVEV (reference sequence). The CDR3 spans 14 residues.

The chain recombines TRBV5-3 with TRBJ1-6; no reliable D call. TRBV5-3 falls under the ORF class, with uncertain function. V dropped 5 bases and J dropped 10 bases, with 13 bases sitting between them. The CDR3 spans 13 residues. CDR3 nucleotide sequence: TGTGCCAGAAGGAGGCGGGGTGGCTCACCCCTCCACTTT. Translation gives CARRRRGGSPLHF.

The CDR3 DNA sequence: TGTGCCAGCAGTGAAGGACTAGCGGGATTAAATGAGCAGTTCTTC. Its protein is CASSEGLAGLNEQFF. The chain combines TRBV2 with TRBJ2-1, with 11 bases identical to TRBD2. The V gene end was trimmed by 1 base and the J gene end by 7 bases; junction bases not matched to a gene: 3. The CDR3 sequence is 15 residues long. CDR1 and CDR2 (germline): SNHLY, FYNNEI.

This chain joins TRBV19 and TRBJ2-5; TRBD1 aligns across 9 bases. This CDR3 is built from 17 residues. J lost 5 bases, V lost 1 base, and 11 bases had no gene match. Germline values: CDR1 LNHDA, CDR2 SQIVND (reference sequence). This chain's CDR3 is CASSIGPGTGSSETQYF. The DNA of the CDR3 is TGTGCCAGTAGTATAGGCCCTGGGACAGGGTCCTCGGAGACCCAGTACTTC.